Below are 25 T cell receptor beta chains sequenced from a single sample in a study of OX40 agonist ivuxolimab in advanced cancers. Measured with immunoSEQ multiplex PCR; TCRdb has only the in-frame clones, and not every one. Of fewer than 55,000 clones in the sample, 85% to 90% were seen once. The input for sequencing was CD4+ or CD8+ T cells sorted from blood, taken in a trial of the OX40 agonist ivuxolimab. The receptors here all came from an adult with an advanced solid tumor such as melanoma, head and neck, liver or kidney cancer.

The rearrangement links TRBV29-1 to TRBJ2-5; 10 bases fit TRBD1. Per germline, CDR1 SQVTM and CDR2 ANQGSEA. This CDR3 contains 14 residues. V lost 7 bases, J lost 5 bases, and 10 bases stayed unmatched. The CDR3 sequence is CSARQGAGAETQYF. Here the CDR3 DNA reads TGCAGCGCCCGACAGGGGGCAGGTGCGGAGACCCAGTACTTC.

This chain uses TRBV18 with TRBJ2-1, with 12 bases identical to TRBD2. The CDR3 has 16 amino acids. CDR1 and CDR2 from the germline V gene are KGHSH and LQKENI. With 0 bases clipped from V and 6 bases from J, the junction kept 3 bases outside the gene matches. The CDR3 region is CASSPPLAGGINEQFF. In DNA form, the CDR3 reads TGTGCCAGCTCACCACCCCTAGCGGGGGGGATCAATGAGCAGTTCTTC.

This chain links TRBV29-1 with TRBJ2-7; TRBD1 matches 10 bases. This CDR3 comprises 13 residues. Germline trimming cut 2 bases from V and 5 bases from J; bases unmatched to any gene: 3. CDR1 and CDR2 from the germline V gene are SQVTM and ANQGSEA. CDR3 protein: CSVERTGGNEQYF. Here the CDR3 DNA reads TGCAGCGTTGAACGGACAGGGGGTAACGAGCAGTACTTC.

About this clone itself: Other DNA sequences in the same sample also yield this CDR3. The V call is TRBV10-3, the J call TRBJ2-3; D gene ambiguous. Germline values: CDR1 ENHRY, CDR2 SYGVKD. This CDR3 contains 15 residues. The V and J ends lost 0 bases and 2 bases respectively, with 9 bases between them. CDR3 nucleotides: TGTGCCATCAGTGAGTCGACGGGCTCCACAGATACGCAGTATTTT. Translation: CAISESTGSTDTQYF.

The chain couples TRBV28 to TRBJ2-3; a possible D gene is TRBD2 (5 bases). The germline V and J ends were trimmed by 6 bases and 5 bases, with 9 bases remaining between them. The germline V gene encodes CDR1 MDHEN and CDR2 SYDVKM. This CDR3 region has 12 residues. The DNA for the CDR3 is TGTGCCAGCAGCCCGGGGAAAGATACGCAGTATTTT. This codes for CASSPGKDTQYF.

The chain has TRBV5-4 and TRBJ2-1; D not certain. The germline V and J ends were trimmed by 0 bases and 3 bases, with 7 bases remaining between them. The CDR3 loop spans 14 amino acids. Germline V gene sequence: CDR1 SGHNT, CDR2 YYREEE (reference sequence). The CDR3 spells CASSLGPNYNEQFF. In DNA, the CDR3 is TGTGCCAGCAGCTTGGGGCCAAACTACAATGAGCAGTTCTTC.

The chain combines TRBV7-2 with TRBJ1-2; D is unclear. V was cut by 6 bases and J by 5 bases, with 19 bases left in between. Germline CDR1 is SGHTA and CDR2 is FQGNSA. The CDR3 extends over 15 amino acids. CDR3 nucleotide sequence: TGTGCCAGCAGGGCCTTTAACTCGCGGAGGTATGGCTACACCTTC. Protein product: CASRAFNSRRYGYTF.

The V and J genes are TRBV20-1 and TRBJ2-1, with D unclear. V lost 4 bases, J lost 12 bases, and 10 bases lay in between. There are 10 residues in the CDR3. The germline gives CDR1 DFQATT, CDR2 SNEGSKA (reference sequence). This chain's CDR3 is CSATPGGQFF. The CDR3 DNA reads TGCAGTGCTACTCCGGGCGGGCAGTTCTTC.

The chain links TRBV7-2 to TRBJ1-5; possibly TRBD1 for D (6 bases). Looked up from germline, CDR1 is SGHTA and CDR2 is FQGNSA. This CDR3 has 15 residues. Between the trimmed V and J ends, which lost 1 base and 2 bases, there was a span of 9 bases. Here the CDR3 DNA reads TGTGCCAGCAGCTTAGACAGGGCGGGCAATCAGCCCCAGCATTTT. As protein: CASSLDRAGNQPQHF.

J is TRBJ2-7 and V is TRBV11-2; D remains unclear. The CDR3 runs to 12 residues. V shed 4 bases and J shed 1 base, with 5 bases lying between them. Germline CDR1 is SGHAT and CDR2 is FQNNGV. CDR3 sequence: CASSSASYEQYF. The CDR3 nucleotides are TGTGCCAGCAGCTCAGCTTCCTACGAGCAGTACTTC. The full variable domain, rest sourced from reference TRBV11-2 and TRBJ2-7, is EAGVAQSPRYKIIEKRQSVAFWCNPISGHATLYWYQQILGQGPKLLIQFQNNGVVDDSQLPKDRFSAERLKGVDSTLKIQPAKLEDSAVYLCASSSASYEQYFGPGTRLTVT.

The rearrangement uses TRBV9 and TRBJ1-4; D is possibly TRBD1 (5 bases). CDR3 length equals 16 residues. The germline V gene encodes CDR1 SGDLS and CDR2 YYNGEE. V was clipped by 0 bases and J by 8 bases, with 17 bases between them. CDR3 amino acids: CASSVGWAGTGEKLFF. CDR3 nucleotides: TGTGCCAGCAGCGTAGGGTGGGCAGGGACGGGCGAAAAACTGTTTTTT.

This chain's CDR3 is CATADGLQETQYF. Written as DNA, the CDR3 is TGTGCCACCGCCGATGGGCTCCAAGAGACCCAGTACTTC. The chain has TRBV15 and TRBJ2-5; no clear D gene. The CDR3 covers 13 residues. Trimming removed 8 bases from V and 1 base from J, with 11 bases in between. CDR1 and CDR2 from the germline V gene are LNHNV and YYDKDF (reference sequence).

This sequence joins TRBV28 and TRBJ1-6, with a possible D match to TRBD1 (5 bases). The CDR3 sequence is 12 residues long. Between the trimmed V and J ends, which lost 7 bases and 12 bases, there was a span of 13 bases. Per the germline V gene, CDR1 is MDHEN and CDR2 is SYDVKM. CDR3: CASTSDTLPLHF. CDR3 in DNA: TGTGCCAGCACCTCGGACACTTTACCCCTCCACTTT.

The chain joins TRBV9 to TRBJ2-3; 11 bases map to TRBD2. CDR1 and CDR2 from the germline V gene are SGDLS and YYNGEE. The CDR3 extends over 16 amino acids. V lost 0 bases and J lost 4; bases outside the gene matches: 4. CDR3 DNA sequence: TGTGCCAGCAGCGTAGTTTCTAGCGGGGGGCCAGATACGCAGTATTTT. This gives the protein CASSVVSSGGPDTQYF.

The chain joins TRBV15 to TRBJ1-4; TRBD1 might be the D (5 bases). V was clipped by 5 bases and J by 0 bases, with 10 bases between them. This CDR3 region has 15 residues. Germline V gene sequence: CDR1 LNHNV, CDR2 YYDKDF (reference sequence). The CDR3: CATSPETATNEKLFF. DNA of the CDR3: TGTGCCACCAGCCCCGAGACAGCAACTAATGAAAAACTGTTTTTT.

The V and J genes are TRBV18 and TRBJ1-3; D not certain. The CDR3 is 19 amino acids. V lost 2 bases, J lost 0 bases, and 20 bases lay in between. Per germline, CDR1 KGHSH and CDR2 LQKENI. The CDR3 sequence is CASSPRNSAALDSGNTIYF. The DNA for the CDR3 is TGTGCCAGCTCACCAAGGAATTCGGCAGCCTTAGACTCTGGAAACACCATATATTTT.

This chain links TRBV28 with TRBJ1-2; TRBD1 matches at 9 bases. CDR3 size: 13 residues. Germline CDR1 MDHEN, CDR2 SYDVKM. J gave up 7 bases and V 9 bases, and 9 bases lay outside the gene matches. DNA for the CDR3: TGTGCCAGTGGGGACAGGGATCGAGCTGGCTACACCTTC. Encoded protein: CASGDRDRAGYTF.

V gene TRBV7-8 combines with J gene TRBJ2-3; 9 nucleotides match TRBD2. The CDR3 contains 17 residues. J was trimmed by 0 bases and V by 4 bases; bases with no gene match: 8. Germline loops: CDR1 SGHVS, CDR2 FQNEAQ. CDR3 sequence reads: CASSSLRTSVSTDTQYF. The CDR3 bases are TGTGCCAGCAGCTCCCTAAGGACTAGCGTCAGCACAGATACGCAGTATTTT. The full variable domain, with the rest looked up from reference TRBV7-8 and TRBJ2-3, is GAGVSQSPRYKVAKRGQDVALRCDPISGHVSLFWYQQALGQGPEFLTYFQNEAQLDKSGLPSDRFFAERPEGSVSTLKIQRTQQEDSAVYLCASSSLRTSVSTDTQYFGPGTRLTVL.

The V and J genes are TRBV19 and TRBJ1-1; D is unresolved. The CDR3 totals 14 residues. Germline lookup yields CDR1 LNHDA and CDR2 SQIVND (reference sequence). Trimming pared 6 bases from V and 2 bases from J, leaving 13 bases between. DNA of the CDR3: TGTGCCAGTAGACACCGGGCTCTCAACACTGAAGCTTTCTTT. Its protein is CASRHRALNTEAFF.

The V call is TRBV5-1, the J call TRBJ1-4, with D possibly TRBD1 on 5 matching bases. The CDR3 spans 13 residues. In germline, CDR1 is SGHRS, CDR2 YFSETQ. V gave up 5 bases and J gave up 3 bases, with 8 bases separating them. The CDR3 DNA reads as TGCGCCAGCAGGGGGACGTCTAATGAAAAACTGTTTTTT. Amino acid sequence: CASRGTSNEKLFF.

The chain recombines TRBV7-2 with TRBJ1-2; D gene uncertain. The CDR3 extends over 14 amino acids. Germline CDR1 SGHTA, CDR2 FQGNSA. Trimming shortened V by 5 bases and J by 7 bases, and 17 bases separated the two germline ends. For the CDR3, the DNA is TGTGCCAGCAGCCCCGAGTATGTCCCCGGTGGCTACACCTTC. It is translated as CASSPEYVPGGYTF.

The rearrangement uses TRBV2 and TRBJ2-3; D possibly corresponds to TRBD2 (6 bases). V was cut by 6 bases and J by 2 bases, with 21 bases left in between. The CDR3 spans 17 residues. The germline V gene has CDR1 SNHLY and CDR2 FYNNEI. CDR3 amino acids: CASSEEGSFLYTDTQYF. In DNA form, the CDR3 reads TGTGCCAGCAGCGAGGAGGGATCCTTCCTATACACAGATACGCAGTATTTT.

The rearrangement joins TRBV28 to TRBJ1-5, with D possibly TRBD1 on 5 matching bases. V lost 6 bases and J lost 9, with 15 bases in between. The CDR3 has 13 residues. Germline CDR1 MDHEN, CDR2 SYDVKM. The chain's CDR3 is CASRIDPGRPQHF. CDR3 DNA sequence: TGTGCCAGCAGAATAGATCCAGGGCGGCCCCAGCATTTT. Full variable domain (rest looked up from reference TRBV28 and TRBJ1-5): DVKVTQSSRYLVKRTGEKVFLECVQDMDHENMFWYRQDPGLGLRLIYFSYDVKMKEKGDIPEGYSVSREKKERFSLILESASTNQTSMYLCASRIDPGRPQHFGDGTRLSIL.

The chain has TRBV29-1 and TRBJ1-2; D is possibly TRBD1 (6 bases). Germline V lookup: CDR1 SQVTM, CDR2 ANQGSEA. This CDR3 is built from 12 residues. Trimming left V 4 bases short and J 7 bases short, with 13 bases between. The CDR3 spells CSVGGPRVGYTF. The CDR3 DNA follows: TGCAGCGTTGGGGGGCCAAGGGTTGGCTACACCTTC.

This rearrangement joins TRBV20-1 to TRBJ2-1; D ambiguous. This CDR3 contains 11 residues. Germline CDR1 and CDR2: DFQATT and SNEGSKA (reference sequence). V lost 0 bases to trimming and J lost 9 bases, with 6 bases between them. The CDR3, as DNA: TGCAGTGCTAGAGATTGGCCTGAGCAGTTCTTC. It is translated as CSARDWPEQFF.